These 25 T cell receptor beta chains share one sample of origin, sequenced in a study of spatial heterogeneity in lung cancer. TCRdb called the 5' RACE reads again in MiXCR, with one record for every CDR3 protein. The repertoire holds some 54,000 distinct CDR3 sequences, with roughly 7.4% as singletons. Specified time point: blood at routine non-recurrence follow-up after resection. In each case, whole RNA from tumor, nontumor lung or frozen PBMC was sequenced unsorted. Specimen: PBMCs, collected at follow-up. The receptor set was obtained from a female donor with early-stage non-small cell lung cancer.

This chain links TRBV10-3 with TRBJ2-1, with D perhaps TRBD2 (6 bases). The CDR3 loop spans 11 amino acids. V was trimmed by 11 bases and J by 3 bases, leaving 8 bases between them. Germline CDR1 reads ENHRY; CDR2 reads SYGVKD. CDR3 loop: CAVDYYNEQFF. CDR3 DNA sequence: TGTGCCGTGGACTACTACAATGAGCAGTTCTTC.

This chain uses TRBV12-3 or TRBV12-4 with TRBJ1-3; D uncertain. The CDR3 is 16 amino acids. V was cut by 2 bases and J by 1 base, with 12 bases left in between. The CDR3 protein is CASSLTVPGSGNTIYF. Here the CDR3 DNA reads TGTGCCAGCAGTTTAACGGTTCCCGGGTCTGGAAACACCATATATTTT.

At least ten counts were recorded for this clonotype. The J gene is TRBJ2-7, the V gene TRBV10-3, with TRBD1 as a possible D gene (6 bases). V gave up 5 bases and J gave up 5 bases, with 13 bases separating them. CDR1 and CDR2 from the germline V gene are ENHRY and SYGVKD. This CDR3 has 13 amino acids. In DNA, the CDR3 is TGTGCCATCAGTTCAGACAGGTTTAACGAGCAGTACTTC. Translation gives CAISSDRFNEQYF.

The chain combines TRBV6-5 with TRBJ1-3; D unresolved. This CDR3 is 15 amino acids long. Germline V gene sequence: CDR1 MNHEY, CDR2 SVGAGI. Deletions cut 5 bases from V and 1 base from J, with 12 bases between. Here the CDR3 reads CASSPTQVSGNTIYF. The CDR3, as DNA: TGTGCCAGCAGTCCAACTCAGGTGTCTGGAAACACCATATATTTT.

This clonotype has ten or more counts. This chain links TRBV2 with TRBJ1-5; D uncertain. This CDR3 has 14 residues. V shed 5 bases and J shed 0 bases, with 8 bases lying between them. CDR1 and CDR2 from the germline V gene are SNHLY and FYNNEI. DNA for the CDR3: TGTGCCAGCAGTCCTTCAGTTAGCAATCAGCCCCAGCATTTT. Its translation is CASSPSVSNQPQHF.

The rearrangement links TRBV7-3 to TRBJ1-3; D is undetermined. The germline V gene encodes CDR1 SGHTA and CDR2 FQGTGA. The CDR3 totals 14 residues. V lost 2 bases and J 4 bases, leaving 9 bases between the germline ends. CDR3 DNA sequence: TGTGCCAGCAGCTTAGGTACCGGAGGAAACACCATATATTTT. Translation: CASSLGTGGNTIYF. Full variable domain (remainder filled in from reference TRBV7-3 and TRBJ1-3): GAGVSQTPSNKVTEKGKYVELRCDPISGHTALYWYRQSLGQGPEFLIYFQGTGAADDSGLPNDRFFAVRPEGSVSTLKIQRTERGDSAVYLCASSLGTGGNTIYFGEGSWLTVV.

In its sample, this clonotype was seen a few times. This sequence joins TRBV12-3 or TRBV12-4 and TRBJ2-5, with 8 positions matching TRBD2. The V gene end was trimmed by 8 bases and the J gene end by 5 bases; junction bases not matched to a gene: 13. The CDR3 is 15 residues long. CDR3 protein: CASRLIAGWGETQYF. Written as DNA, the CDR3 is TGTGCCAGCCGGCTCATAGCGGGGTGGGGCGAGACCCAGTACTTC.

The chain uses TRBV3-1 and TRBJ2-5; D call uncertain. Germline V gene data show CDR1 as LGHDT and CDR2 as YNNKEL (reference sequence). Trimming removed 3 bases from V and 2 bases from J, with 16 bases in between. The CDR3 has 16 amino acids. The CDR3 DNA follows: TGTGCCAGCAGCCAGACCTCGTCTAGGTGGCAAGAGACCCAGTACTTC. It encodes CASSQTSSRWQETQYF.

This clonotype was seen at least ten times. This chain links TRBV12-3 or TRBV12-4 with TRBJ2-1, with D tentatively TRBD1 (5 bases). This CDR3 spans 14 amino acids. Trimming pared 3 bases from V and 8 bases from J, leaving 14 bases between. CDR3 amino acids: CASSFRSGPDEQFF. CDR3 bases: TGTGCCAGCAGTTTCCGGTCAGGGCCGGATGAGCAGTTCTTC.

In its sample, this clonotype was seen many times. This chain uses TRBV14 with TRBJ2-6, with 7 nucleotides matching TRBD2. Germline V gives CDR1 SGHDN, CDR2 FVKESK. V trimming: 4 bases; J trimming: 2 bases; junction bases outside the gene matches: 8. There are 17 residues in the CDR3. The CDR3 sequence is CASSPGEGLTGANVLTF. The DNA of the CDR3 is TGTGCCAGCAGCCCCGGGGAGGGCCTTACTGGGGCCAACGTCCTGACTTTC. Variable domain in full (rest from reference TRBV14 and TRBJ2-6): EAGVTQFPSHSVIEKGQTVTLRCDPISGHDNLYWYRRVMGKEIKFLLHFVKESKQDESGMPNNRFLAERTGGTYSTLKVQPAELEDSGVYFCASSPGEGLTGANVLTFGAGSRLTVL.

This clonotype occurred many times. CDR3 sequence: CASSLGGGRKETQYF. Here the CDR3 DNA reads TGTGCCAGCAGCTTGGGCGGGGGGCGTAAAGAGACCCAGTACTTC. The chain combines TRBV5-5 with TRBJ2-5, with 8 bases lining up with TRBD2. Germline trimming cut 0 bases from V and 3 bases from J; bases unmatched to any gene: 4. The CDR3 loop spans 15 amino acids. CDR1 is SGHKS and CDR2 is YYEKEE in the germline V gene (reference sequence).

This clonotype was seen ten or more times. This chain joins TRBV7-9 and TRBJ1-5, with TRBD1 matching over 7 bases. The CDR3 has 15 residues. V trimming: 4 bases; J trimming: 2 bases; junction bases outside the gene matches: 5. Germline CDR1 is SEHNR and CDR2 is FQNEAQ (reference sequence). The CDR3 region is CASSSWDSGNQPQHF. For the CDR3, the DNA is TGTGCCAGCAGCTCCTGGGACAGCGGCAATCAGCCCCAGCATTTT.

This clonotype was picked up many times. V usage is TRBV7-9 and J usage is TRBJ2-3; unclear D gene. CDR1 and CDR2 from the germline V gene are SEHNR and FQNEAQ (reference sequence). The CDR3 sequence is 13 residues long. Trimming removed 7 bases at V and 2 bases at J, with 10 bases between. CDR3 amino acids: CASTSTLTDTQYF. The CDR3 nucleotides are TGTGCCAGCACAAGTACACTCACAGATACGCAGTATTTT.

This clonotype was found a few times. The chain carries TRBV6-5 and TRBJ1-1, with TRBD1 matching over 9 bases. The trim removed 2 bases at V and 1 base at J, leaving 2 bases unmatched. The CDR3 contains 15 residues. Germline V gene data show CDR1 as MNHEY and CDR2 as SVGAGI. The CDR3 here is CASSYRGQGNTEAFF. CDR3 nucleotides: TGTGCCAGCAGTTACCGGGGACAGGGGAACACTGAAGCTTTCTTT.

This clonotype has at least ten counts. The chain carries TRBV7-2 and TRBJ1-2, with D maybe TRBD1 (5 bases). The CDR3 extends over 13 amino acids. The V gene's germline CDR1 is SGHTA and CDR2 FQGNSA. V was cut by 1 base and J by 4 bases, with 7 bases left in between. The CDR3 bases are TGTGCCAGCAGCTTAGGGGGGTCCTATGGCTACACCTTC. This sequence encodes CASSLGGSYGYTF.

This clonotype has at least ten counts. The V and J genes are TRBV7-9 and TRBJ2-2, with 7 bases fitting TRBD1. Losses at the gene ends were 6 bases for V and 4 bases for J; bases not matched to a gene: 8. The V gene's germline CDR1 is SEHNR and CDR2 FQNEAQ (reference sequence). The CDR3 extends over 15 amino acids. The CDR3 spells CASSSDRVGTGELFF. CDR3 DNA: TGTGCCAGCAGTTCCGACAGGGTCGGCACCGGGGAGCTGTTTTTT.

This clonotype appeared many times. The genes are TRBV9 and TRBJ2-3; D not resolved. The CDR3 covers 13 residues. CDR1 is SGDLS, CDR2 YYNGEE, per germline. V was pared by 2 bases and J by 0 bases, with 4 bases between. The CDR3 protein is CASSVGSTDTQYF. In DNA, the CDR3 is TGTGCCAGCAGCGTCGGTAGCACAGATACGCAGTATTTT.

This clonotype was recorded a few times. DNA of the CDR3: TGTGCCTGGAGTGGTGGAAGCACTGAAGCTTTCTTT. Its protein product is CAWSGGSTEAFF. The V gene is TRBV30, the J gene TRBJ1-1, with unresolved D. The CDR3 extends over 12 amino acids. Trimming took off 1 base at V and 4 bases at J, with 7 bases between the two ends. Germline loops: CDR1 GTSNPN, CDR2 SVGIG (reference sequence). Based on the CDR3 plus reference TRBV30 and TRBJ1-1, the full variable domain is SQTIHQWPATLVQPVGSPLSLECTVEGTSNPNLYWYRQAAGRGLQLLFYSVGIGQISSEVPQNLSASRPQDRQFILSSKKLLLSDSGFYLCAWSGGSTEAFFGQGTRLTVV.

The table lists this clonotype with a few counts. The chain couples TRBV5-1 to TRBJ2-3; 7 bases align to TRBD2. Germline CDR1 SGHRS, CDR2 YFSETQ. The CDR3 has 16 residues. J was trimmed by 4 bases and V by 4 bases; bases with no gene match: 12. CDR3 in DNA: TGCGCCAGCAGCACCTTACTAGCGAGCCTAGCAGATACGCAGTATTTT. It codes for CASSTLLASLADTQYF.

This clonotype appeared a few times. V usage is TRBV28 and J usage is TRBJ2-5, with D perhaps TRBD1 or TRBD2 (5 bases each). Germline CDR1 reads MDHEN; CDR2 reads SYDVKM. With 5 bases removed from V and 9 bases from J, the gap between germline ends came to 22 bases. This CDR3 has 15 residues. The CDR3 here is CASSPGRKPPRSQYF. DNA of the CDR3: TGTGCCAGCAGTCCGGGACGGAAGCCCCCAAGGTCCCAGTACTTC.

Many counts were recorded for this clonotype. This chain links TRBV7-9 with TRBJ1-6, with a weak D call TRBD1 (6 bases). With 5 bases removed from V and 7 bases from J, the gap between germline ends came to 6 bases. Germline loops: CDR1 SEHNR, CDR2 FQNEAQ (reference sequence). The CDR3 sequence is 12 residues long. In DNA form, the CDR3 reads TGTGCCAGCAGCAGGGGGAATTCACCCCTCCACTTT. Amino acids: CASSRGNSPLHF.

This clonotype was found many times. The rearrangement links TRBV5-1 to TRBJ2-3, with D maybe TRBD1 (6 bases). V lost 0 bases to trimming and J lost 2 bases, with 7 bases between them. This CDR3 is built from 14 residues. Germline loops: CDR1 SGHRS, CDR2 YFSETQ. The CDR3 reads CASSLGQATDTQYF. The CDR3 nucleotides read TGCGCCAGCAGCTTGGGACAGGCCACAGATACGCAGTATTTT.

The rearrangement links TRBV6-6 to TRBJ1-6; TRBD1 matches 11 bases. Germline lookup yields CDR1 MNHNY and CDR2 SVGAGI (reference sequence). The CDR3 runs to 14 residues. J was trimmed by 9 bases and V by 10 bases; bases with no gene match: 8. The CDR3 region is CATYPGTGGSPLHF. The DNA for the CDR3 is TGTGCCACCTATCCCGGGACAGGGGGTTCACCCCTCCACTTT.

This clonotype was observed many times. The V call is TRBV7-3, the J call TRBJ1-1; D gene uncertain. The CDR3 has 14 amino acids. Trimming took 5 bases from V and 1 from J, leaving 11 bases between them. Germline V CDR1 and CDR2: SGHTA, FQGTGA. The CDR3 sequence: CASSEDARNTEAFF. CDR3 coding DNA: TGTGCCAGCAGCGAGGACGCCCGGAACACTGAAGCTTTCTTT.

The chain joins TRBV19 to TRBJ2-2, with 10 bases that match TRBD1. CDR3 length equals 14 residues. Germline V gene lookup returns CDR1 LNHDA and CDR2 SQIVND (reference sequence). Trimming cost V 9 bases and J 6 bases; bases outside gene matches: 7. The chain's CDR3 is CASRTGGKAGELFF. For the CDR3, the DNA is TGTGCCAGCCGGACAGGGGGAAAGGCCGGGGAGCTGTTTTTT.